This TCR beta chain was sequenced for a study of cytomegalovirus exposure and HLA in healthy donors. Germline-derived CDR1 and CDR2 are SGHAT and FQNNGV. The CDR3 sequence is 12 residues long. V lost 3 bases, J lost 4 bases, and 6 bases lay in between. Study findings and constraints: By HLA locus, TCR association rates varied in a later analysis, with DRB1 showing the most and HLA-C the fewest.

The PCR used 60 Vbeta and 13 Jbeta primers. Per the study methods: Later work found 80 million or so unique TCR beta chains, with 9 million to 13 million shared. TCRdb's copy holds only in-frame clones and misses some; the assay was immunoSEQ multiplex PCR. That table supplies the V and J calls and clone size; D and trimming were determined from the DNA. The table has about 130,000 clones, roughly four fifths seen once. Worth noting for this clone: Its target is not known.

This clonotype was obtained from a woman aged 50 to 60 in good health and CMV-seropositive. Sequencing was performed on PBMCs. The chain recombines TRBV11-2 with TRBJ1-1; D gene unclear. The CDR3 DNA follows: TGTGCCAGCAGCTTCTGGAGCACTGAAGCTTTCTTT. Amino acids: CASSFWSTEAFF.